The next 2 T cell receptor beta chains were all read from a single sample in a study of T cells in Graves' hyperthyroidism and ophthalmopathy. It was RNA transcripts that yielded the amplified TCR beta CDR3 regions. A set of HTBI primers served as the primers for a first-round RT-PCR of the TCR CDR3. TCRdb recomputed calls from the multiplex PCR reads with MiXCR, one row per CDR3 protein. The sample carries around 720,000 distinct CDR3 sequences, under 45% recorded once. Sequencing was done on a sample of blood. The source is a woman in her thirties or forties with Graves' hyperthyroidism.

This clonotype was detected a few times. The V call is TRBV4-1, the J call TRBJ1-1, with 7 bases identical to TRBD1. The V segment lost 1 base and the J segment 9 bases; nucleotides outside the gene matches: 8. CDR3 length: 14 amino acids. CDR1 is MGHRA and CDR2 is YSYEKL in the germline V gene. The CDR3 DNA sequence: TGCGCCAGCAGCCAAGCGGACAGGACTCTCCAAGCTTTCTTT. Protein: CASSQADRTLQAFF.

This clonotype has ten or more counts. This chain joins TRBV5-1 and TRBJ1-6, with no clear D. Per germline, CDR1 SGHRS and CDR2 YFSETQ. Trimming stripped 4 bases from V and 7 bases from J, with 12 bases between. CDR3 size: 14 residues. The CDR3 region is CASSIQGPNSPLHF. CDR3 coding DNA: TGCGCCAGCAGCATCCAAGGTCCGAATTCACCCCTCCACTTT.